A single sample gave rise to the 18 T cell receptor beta chains below, sequenced in a study of shared clonotypes between healthy human individuals. Produced via immunoSEQ multiplex PCR; TCRdb's table is partial and in-frame only. The data show roughly 2.5 million clones, around nine tenths seen once. Sequencing was performed on naive CD4+ T cells sorted from blood. Subset here: CD45RA+ positively selected. Receptor source: a man aged 18 to 30 in good health.

The chain links TRBV5-4 to TRBJ1-1; D not resolved. Germline V CDR1 and CDR2: SGHNT, YYREEE (reference sequence). The V end was cut by 0 bases, the J end by 1 base, with 16 bases between. The CDR3 is 17 amino acids. The CDR3 region is CASSLGPSGGSNTEAFF. The CDR3 nucleotides are TGTGCCAGCAGCTTGGGCCCATCGGGAGGCTCGAACACTGAAGCTTTCTTT. The full variable domain, rest sourced from reference TRBV5-4 and TRBJ1-1, is ETGVTQSPTHLIKTRGQQVTLRCSSQSGHNTVSWYQQALGQGPQFIFQYYREEENGRGNFPPRFSGLQFPNYSSELNVNALELDDSALYLCASSLGPSGGSNTEAFFGQGTRLTVV.

The genes are TRBV18 and TRBJ1-2, with 11 nucleotides matching TRBD1. Germline CDR1 is KGHSH and CDR2 is LQKENI. J was trimmed by 7 bases and V by 3 bases; bases with no gene match: 10. CDR3 length: 16 amino acids. The CDR3 sequence is CASSPDGTGGIRGYTF. The CDR3 DNA follows: TGTGCCAGCTCACCGGACGGGACAGGGGGGATTCGTGGCTACACCTTC.

A word on this clone: The same CDR3 can be traced to other DNA sequences in this sample. This chain uses TRBV5-1 with TRBJ1-1, with 9 bases that match TRBD1. The V segment lost 1 base and the J segment 0 bases; nucleotides outside the gene matches: 1. The CDR3 extends over 15 amino acids. Per germline, CDR1 SGHRS and CDR2 YFSETQ. The chain's CDR3 is CASSLTGGMNTEAFF. In nucleotides, the CDR3 is TGCGCCAGCAGCTTGACAGGGGGCATGAACACTGAAGCTTTCTTT.

The chain recombines TRBV6-1 with TRBJ2-7; D is ambiguous. The CDR3 runs 14 residues. Germline V gene sequence: CDR1 MNHNS, CDR2 SASEGT. The V gene lost 6 bases and the J gene lost 0 bases, with 12 bases spanning the gap. CDR3: CASSRTDPSYEQYF. CDR3 coding DNA: TGTGCCAGCAGCCGGACCGACCCCTCCTACGAGCAGTACTTC.

About this clone itself: Other nucleotide sequences in the sample specify the same CDR3. CDR3 amino acids: CASSLEVNQPQHF. CDR3 DNA sequence: TGTGCCAGCAGCTTGGAGGTAAATCAGCCCCAGCATTTT. The chain employs TRBV5-4 and TRBJ1-5, with no clear D. With 0 bases removed from V and 4 bases from J, the gap between germline ends came to 5 bases. The germline V gene has CDR1 SGHNT and CDR2 YYREEE (reference sequence). The CDR3 totals 13 residues. The full variable domain, rest sourced from reference TRBV5-4 and TRBJ1-5, is ETGVTQSPTHLIKTRGQQVTLRCSSQSGHNTVSWYQQALGQGPQFIFQYYREEENGRGNFPPRFSGLQFPNYSSELNVNALELDDSALYLCASSLEVNQPQHFGDGTRLSIL.

This clone showed up just once. This chain uses TRBV28 with TRBJ1-1; TRBD1 matches at 10 bases. The germline V gene encodes CDR1 MDHEN and CDR2 SYDVKM. Unmatched junction bases numbered 29, after V lost 6 bases and J lost 10 bases. The CDR3 sequence is 20 residues long. The CDR3 sequence: CASSRTAGTGEYEFGRGAFF. In DNA form, the CDR3 reads TGTGCCAGCAGCCGCACTGCCGGGACAGGGGAGTATGAATTCGGCAGGGGAGCTTTCTTT.

The chain's CDR3 is CASSLGGTGGNYGYTF. In DNA, the CDR3 is TGCGCCAGCAGCTTGGGAGGGACAGGGGGTAACTATGGCTACACCTTC. The V gene is TRBV5-1, the J gene TRBJ1-2, with TRBD1 matching 11 bases. Germline CDR1 and CDR2: SGHRS and YFSETQ. V shed 0 bases, J shed 1 base, and the junction held 2 bases outside the gene matches. The CDR3 is 16 residues long.

The rearrangement links TRBV7-9 to TRBJ2-2; a possible D gene is TRBD1 (6 bases). Trimming shortened V by 4 bases and J by 4 bases, and 10 bases separated the two germline ends. The V gene's germline CDR1 is SEHNR and CDR2 FQNEAQ (reference sequence). This CDR3 region has 14 residues. As DNA, the CDR3 is TGTGCCAGCAGCTGGGGACAAGCCACCGGGGAGCTGTTTTTT. Protein product: CASSWGQATGELFF. Looking up the rest from reference TRBV7-9 and TRBJ2-2 gives the full variable domain: DTGVSQNPRHKITKRGQNVTFRCDPISEHNRLYWYRQTLGQGPEFLTYFQNEAQLEKSRLLSDRFSAERPKGSFSTLEIQRTEQGDSAMYLCASSWGQATGELFFGEGSRLTVL.

This clone was observed a single time. V gene TRBV5-1 combines with J gene TRBJ1-4; 9 bases agree with TRBD1. Germline CDR1 and CDR2: SGHRS and YFSETQ. The CDR3 totals 17 residues. V trimming: 0 bases; J trimming: 0 bases; junction bases outside the gene matches: 3. CDR3 bases: TGCGCCAGCAGCTTGGGGACAGGGGCGGCAACTAATGAAAAACTGTTTTTT. It codes for CASSLGTGAATNEKLFF.

This clone has only one observation. DNA of the CDR3: TGCAGCGTAGCCACAGGATACAATGAGCAGTTCTTC. This translates into CSVATGYNEQFF. V and J are TRBV29-1 and TRBJ2-1; D may be TRBD1 (5 bases). There are 12 residues in the CDR3. CDR1 is SQVTM and CDR2 is ANQGSEA in the germline V gene. V dropped 6 bases and J dropped 4 bases, with 10 bases sitting between them.

This sequence joins TRBV6-5 and TRBJ1-5; 7 nucleotides agree with TRBD1. The CDR3 totals 15 residues. The V and J ends lost 5 bases and 1 base, in that order; junction bases with no gene match: 5. Germline CDR1 and CDR2: MNHEY and SVGAGI. In nucleotides, the CDR3 is TGTGCCAGCAGTAGGCTACAGGGGAGCAATCAGCCCCAGCATTTT. It specifies CASSRLQGSNQPQHF.

The chain couples TRBV19 to TRBJ1-1; D gene uncertain. Trimming left V 2 bases short and J 4 bases short, with 11 bases between. The CDR3 has 14 residues. CDR1 is LNHDA, CDR2 SQIVND, per germline (reference sequence). DNA of the CDR3: TGTGCCAGTAGTATACTTGAGGGCCGCACTGAAGCTTTCTTT. Translated: CASSILEGRTEAFF.

A note on this clone: The sample carries other DNA sequences with the same CDR3. The chain is built from TRBV5-4 and TRBJ1-2, with D possibly TRBD1 on 6 matching bases. The CDR3 length is 13 residues. V was clipped by 4 bases and J by 5 bases, with 12 bases between them. Germline lookup yields CDR1 SGHNT and CDR2 YYREEE (reference sequence). Here the CDR3 reads CASSPDRIYGYTF. CDR3 coding DNA: TGTGCCAGCAGCCCTGACAGGATATATGGCTACACCTTC. Filled out from reference TRBV5-4 and TRBJ1-2, the complete variable domain reads ETGVTQSPTHLIKTRGQQVTLRCSSQSGHNTVSWYQQALGQGPQFIFQYYREEENGRGNFPPRFSGLQFPNYSSELNVNALELDDSALYLCASSPDRIYGYTFGSGTRLTVV.

V usage is TRBV9 and J usage is TRBJ2-7; TRBD1 matches 7 bases. Germline values: CDR1 SGDLS, CDR2 YYNGEE. The CDR3 length is 15 residues. The V gene end was trimmed by 0 bases and the J gene end by 4 bases; junction bases not matched to a gene: 7. CDR3 nucleotide sequence: TGTGCCAGCAGCGTAGACGGGACAGAGAGTTACGAGCAGTACTTC. This sequence encodes CASSVDGTESYEQYF.

This chain joins TRBV6-6 and TRBJ1-1, with no clear D. Germline V gives CDR1 MNHNY, CDR2 SVGAGI (reference sequence). The CDR3 length is 11 residues. V gave up 5 bases and J gave up 1 base, with 2 bases separating them. The CDR3 DNA reads as TGTGCCAGCAGTAAGAACACTGAAGCTTTCTTT. Protein: CASSKNTEAFF.

This rearrangement joins TRBV19 to TRBJ1-6; weak D call: TRBD1 (5 bases). Germline V gene sequence: CDR1 LNHDA, CDR2 SQIVND (reference sequence). This CDR3 spans 13 amino acids. V lost 7 bases and J lost 9, with 13 bases in between. Here the CDR3 DNA reads TGTGCCAGTATGGGGCAGGGTGGTTCACCCCTCCACTTT. As protein: CASMGQGGSPLHF.

In the case of this clone: The same CDR3 is also encoded by other DNA sequences in this sample. The CDR3 region is CASSLVRGYEQYF. DNA for the CDR3: TGTGCCAGCAGCTTAGTTAGGGGTTACGAGCAGTACTTC. The rearrangement links TRBV7-2 to TRBJ2-7, with D maybe TRBD1 (5 bases). The CDR3 has 13 residues. V lost 1 base, J lost 4 bases, and 8 bases lay in between. The germline gives CDR1 SGHTA, CDR2 FQGNSA.

This chain uses TRBV5-6 with TRBJ2-3; D unresolved. The CDR3 loop spans 12 amino acids. Germline CDR1 SGHDT, CDR2 YYEEEE. The V end was cut by 3 bases, the J end by 5 bases, with 7 bases between. The CDR3 DNA reads TGTGCCAGCAGCTCCCTTAGAGATACGCAGTATTTT. This codes for CASSSLRDTQYF.